Detailed here is one T cell receptor beta chain. Its antigen is unknown. Here immunoSEQ multiplex PCR was the method, and the copy in TCRdb shows in-frame clones only, minus some. The sample has about 1 million clones, around three quarters seen once. The data originate from a study of shared clonotypes between healthy human individuals. Study-level points and caveats: Around 5% of naive CD4 clonotypes were common to a few donors.

This CDR3 contains 12 residues. The rearrangement joins TRBV12-1 to TRBJ2-1; the table's D call, TRBD2, has no DNA check behind it. TRBV12-1 has pseudogene status. The origin of this receptor is a man aged 18 to 29 in good health. Some clones in this sample may be carry-over from other donors' samples. Sample: memory CD4+ T cells from PBMCs. The subset: CD45RA-negative fraction. This chain's CDR3 is CEVSGEYNEQFF. The DNA of the CDR3 is TGTGAGGTGAGCGGAGAATACAATGAGCAGTTCTTC.